Presented here are 19 T cell receptor beta chains from one specimen sequenced in a study of regulatory T cells in long-lasting Graves disease. Sequencing libraries for TCR beta were prepared with iRepertoire HTBI primers and Arm-PCR of CDR3 regions. TCRdb used MiXCR to reprocess the multiplex PCR reads, holding one entry per CDR3 protein. The sample records fewer than 400,000 distinct CDR3 sequences, around 20% being singletons. Described time point: persistent/refractory GD, antithyroid drugs over 5 years with positive TRAb. PBMC-extracted RNA yielded the TCR library. The sequencing used peripheral blood mononuclear cells (PBMCs), collected when the disease was refractory, from a patient treated with antithyroid drugs. These receptors originate from a female donor with Graves disease.

This clonotype appeared many times. This chain uses TRBV6-1 with TRBJ1-2; the match to TRBD1 covers 7 bases. CDR3 size: 12 residues. In germline, CDR1 is MNHNS, CDR2 SASEGT. V trimming: 5 bases; J trimming: 5 bases; junction bases outside the gene matches: 2. The CDR3 sequence: CASSQTGYGYTF. CDR3 sequence (DNA): TGTGCCAGCAGTCAGACAGGGTATGGCTACACCTTC.

The V call is TRBV20-1, the J call TRBJ2-5; weak D call: TRBD1 (6 bases). CDR3 size: 15 residues. Germline CDR1 DFQATT, CDR2 SNEGSKA (reference sequence). V lost 2 bases, J lost 5 bases, and 18 bases lay in between. The DNA for the CDR3 is TGCAGTGCTAGAATTGACCGGGACACCGGGGAGACCCAGTACTTC. It encodes CSARIDRDTGETQYF.

The rearrangement joins TRBV27 to TRBJ2-3; no reliable D call. The CDR3 is 12 residues long. Trimming removed 4 bases from V and 6 bases from J, with 8 bases in between. Germline-derived CDR1 and CDR2 are MNHEY and SMNVEV (reference sequence). CDR3 region: CASSSRLDTQYF. DNA of the CDR3: TGTGCCAGCAGTTCTCGCCTTGATACGCAGTATTTT.

This clonotype was detected ten times or more. V and J are TRBV27 and TRBJ2-7, with D unresolved. This CDR3 comprises 14 residues. The V end lost 0 bases, the J end lost 3 bases, and 9 bases lay between the germline ends. Germline loops: CDR1 MNHEY, CDR2 SMNVEV (reference sequence). CDR3 nucleotide sequence: TGTGCCAGCAGTTTATCCGGGCCTTACTACGAGCAGTACTTC. This sequence encodes CASSLSGPYYEQYF.

This clonotype was seen a few times. This chain uses TRBV9 with TRBJ1-6; D is uncertain. Germline values: CDR1 SGDLS, CDR2 YYNGEE. This CDR3 contains 12 residues. V was trimmed by 1 base and J by 13 bases, leaving 9 bases between them. The DNA of the CDR3 is TGTGCCAGCAGCGTACCCCCCCAGCCCCTCCACTTT. It translates to CASSVPPQPLHF.

This clonotype turned up a few times. This sequence joins TRBV5-4 and TRBJ2-7; weak D call: TRBD1 (6 bases). The germline V gene encodes CDR1 SGHNT and CDR2 YYREEE (reference sequence). Trimming removed 6 bases from V and 2 bases from J, with 15 bases in between. This CDR3 has 14 amino acids. The CDR3, as DNA: TGTGCCAGCACATCTGCTGGACAGCCCTACGAGCAGTACTTC. Amino acids: CASTSAGQPYEQYF.

J is TRBJ2-7 and V is TRBV20-1; D unresolved. There are 12 residues in the CDR3. The germline CDR1 and CDR2 sequences are DFQATT and SNEGSKA (reference sequence). Trimming pared 3 bases from V and 3 bases from J, leaving 9 bases between. CDR3 bases: TGCAGTGCTAGGAGATACGACTACGAGCAGTACTTC. This gives the protein CSARRYDYEQYF.

The V and J genes are TRBV12-5 and TRBJ2-1; D remains unclear. The germline gives CDR1 LGHNT, CDR2 FRNRAP. V was shortened by 1 base and J by 5 bases, with 12 bases between the two germline ends. The CDR3 sequence is 15 residues long. For the CDR3, the DNA is TGTGCTAGTGGTTTGGGGGCCTTCGGAGACAATGAGCAGTTCTTC. This sequence encodes CASGLGAFGDNEQFF. Full variable domain (rest looked up from reference TRBV12-5 and TRBJ2-1): DARVTQTPRHKVTEMGQEVTMRCQPILGHNTVFWYRQTMMQGLELLAYFRNRAPLDDSGMPKDRFSAEMPDATLATLKIQPSEPRDSAVYFCASGLGAFGDNEQFFGPGTRLTVL.

This clonotype turned up a few times. V usage is TRBV25-1 and J usage is TRBJ1-4, with 12 bases lining up with TRBD1. V trimming: 4 bases; J trimming: 7 bases; junction bases outside the gene matches: 13. From germline, CDR1 is MGHDK and CDR2 SYGVNS. The CDR3 has 18 amino acids. The CDR3 reads CASSGPGTGGAVGEKLFF. CDR3 in DNA: TGTGCCAGCAGTGGGCCTGGGACAGGGGGCGCGGTGGGTGAAAAACTGTTTTTT.

In its sample, this clonotype was seen once. This chain links TRBV6-4 with TRBJ2-6, with D hard to call. V was cut by 10 bases and J by 0 bases, with 7 bases left in between. Germline loops: CDR1 MRHNA, CDR2 SNTAGT. The CDR3 has 13 amino acids. Here the CDR3 DNA reads TGTGCCACTCAGAGCTCTGGGGCCAACGTCCTGACTTTC. Translating gives CATQSSGANVLTF.

A few counts support this clonotype. J is TRBJ1-1 and V is TRBV7-6; TRBD1 matches at 12 bases. The CDR3 runs to 16 residues. Germline V gene sequence: CDR1 SGHVS, CDR2 FNYEAQ. The ends lost 5 bases at V and 0 bases at J; junction bases unmatched: 4. The CDR3 loop is CASSIGTGGMNTEAFF. The CDR3 DNA reads TGTGCCAGCAGCATAGGGACAGGGGGCATGAACACTGAAGCTTTCTTT.

This clonotype showed up many times. The chain joins TRBV28 to TRBJ1-4; a weak D match, TRBD1 (6 bases). With 6 bases removed from V and 4 bases from J, the gap between germline ends came to 12 bases. This CDR3 spans 14 amino acids. The germline CDR1 and CDR2 sequences are MDHEN and SYDVKM. The chain's CDR3 is CASSSTGFNEKLFF. In DNA, the CDR3 is TGTGCCAGCAGCTCTACAGGGTTTAATGAAAAACTGTTTTTT. The full variable domain, with the rest looked up from reference TRBV28 and TRBJ1-4, is DVKVTQSSRYLVKRTGEKVFLECVQDMDHENMFWYRQDPGLGLRLIYFSYDVKMKEKGDIPEGYSVSREKKERFSLILESASTNQTSMYLCASSSTGFNEKLFFGSGTQLSVL.

This clonotype was seen a handful of times. One end of the junction fails to match germline, which may point to a read error. The chain uses TRBV6-2 or TRBV6-3 and TRBJ2-5; either TRBD1 or TRBD2 may fit D (7 bases each). Looked up from germline, CDR1 is MNHEY and CDR2 is SVGEGT. The CDR3 runs 15 residues. CDR3 bases: TGTGCCTCCAGTCCTTGGGGGGGACAGCAAGGGACCCAGTACTTC. This codes for CASSPWGGQQGTQYF.

This clonotype was observed at least ten times. The rearrangement uses TRBV30 and TRBJ1-5; D remains unclear. The CDR3 spans 13 residues. CDR1 is GTSNPN, CDR2 SVGIG, per germline (reference sequence). The ends were cut back, 1 base at V and 4 bases at J, with 8 bases in the middle. DNA for the CDR3: TGTGCCTGGAGTGCTGGGAGTAATCAGCCCCAGCATTTT. It is translated as CAWSAGSNQPQHF.

This clonotype was detected ten times or more. The chain is built from TRBV14 and TRBJ2-2; 8 bases match TRBD2. Germline CDR1 is SGHDN and CDR2 is FVKESK. The V segment lost 6 bases and the J segment 3 bases; nucleotides outside the gene matches: 9. This CDR3 is built from 16 residues. The DNA of the CDR3 is TGTGCCAGCAGTCCGAGCGGGAGAGACGACACCGGGGAGCTGTTTTTT. This gives the protein CASSPSGRDDTGELFF.

In its sample, this clonotype was seen a few times. The gene calls are TRBV6-2 or TRBV6-3 and TRBJ2-7, with D perhaps being TRBD1 or TRBD2 (5 bases each). With 7 bases removed from V and 3 bases from J, the gap between germline ends came to 13 bases. From germline, CDR1 is MNHEY and CDR2 SVGEGT. CDR3 length equals 13 residues. CDR3: CASNTRDHYEQYF. CDR3 DNA: TGTGCCAGCAATACCCGGGACCACTACGAGCAGTACTTC.

The rearrangement uses TRBV19 and TRBJ2-7; D gene uncertain. The CDR3 is made up of 13 amino acids. Germline CDR1 and CDR2: LNHDA and SQIVND (reference sequence). Trimming stripped 6 bases from V and 0 bases from J, with 9 bases between. The chain's CDR3 is CASSMQVSYEQYF. The CDR3 DNA sequence: TGTGCCAGTAGCATGCAGGTCTCCTACGAGCAGTACTTC.

At least ten counts were recorded for this clonotype. This chain joins TRBV7-2 and TRBJ1-2, with D maybe TRBD1 (6 bases). Germline values: CDR1 SGHTA, CDR2 FQGNSA. This CDR3 is 14 amino acids long. V was pared by 2 bases and J by 4 bases, with 11 bases between. The CDR3 spells CASSLWAGAYGYTF. In DNA, the CDR3 is TGTGCCAGCAGCTTATGGGCAGGGGCCTATGGCTACACCTTC.

As DNA, the CDR3 is TGTGCCAGCAGTTACCAAGGGGAAGACACTGAAGCTTTCTTT. Its translation is CASSYQGEDTEAFF. The gene calls are TRBV6-1 and TRBJ1-1, with a tentative D call TRBD1 (5 bases). The CDR3 has 14 residues. Trimming stripped 5 bases from V and 3 bases from J, with 13 bases between. The germline CDR1 and CDR2 sequences are MNHNS and SASEGT.